The present entry profiles one T cell receptor beta chain with its context. Its antigen is unknown. These data originate in a study of T-cell memory formation after mild COVID-19. Notes on the study in general: Memory cells collected pre-infection included some clones that later responded, suggesting cross-reactive memory joined.

TCRdb ran MiXCR on the 5' RACE reads and lists one entry per CDR3 protein. The sample lists 550,000 to 600,000 distinct CDR3 sequences; 15% to 20% were seen once. This CDR3 contains 14 residues. Germline V lookup: CDR1 SGHVS, CDR2 FQNEAQ. With 5 bases removed from V and 8 bases from J, the gap between germline ends came to 18 bases. Sequencing was carried out using PBMCs or a T cell subset sorted from them (not recorded which). The chain recombines TRBV7-8 with TRBJ1-2, with a tentative D call TRBD1 (6 bases). The clonotype comes from an adult woman who had mild COVID-19 (a few samples of this study predate the infection). Cell type and time point are not known. CDR3 coding DNA: TGTGCCAGCAGCCCTACAGGGAAGGCCTGGGGCTACACCTTC. This codes for CASSPTGKAWGYTF.